This entry features one T cell receptor beta chain sequence. Its specificity is not known. These data are taken from a study of shared clonotypes between healthy human individuals. Turning to the study itself: Those who served as donors were a couple of women and a few men between the ages of 18 and 49. Regarding the study as a whole: Sampling was confined to blood; repertoires within tissues likely differ.

A split of CD4+ cells into CD45RA+ naive and CD45RA-negative memory subsets was performed. Genomic DNA belonging to each subset was distributed in equal measure over several immunoSEQ plates. Profiled with immunoSEQ multiplex PCR; TCRdb holds only in-frame clones, not every one. The sample shows about 2.5 million clones, less than 95% of them seen only once. This clonotype originated in a man between 18 and 29 years old in good health. Some clones in this sample may be carry-over from other donors' samples. Sequencing was performed on naive CD4+ T cells from PBMCs. As for subset: CD45RA+ positively selected.

CDR3 sequence (DNA): TGTGCCAGCAGTGAGGCGGGAGCGAGCACCGGGGAGCTGTTTTTT. Translation gives CASSEAGASTGELFF. The chain combines TRBV2 with TRBJ2-2; TRBD2 matches at 7 bases. V dropped 3 bases and J dropped 4; count of bases not matched to a gene: 5. The CDR3 covers 15 residues. Germline lookup yields CDR1 SNHLY and CDR2 FYNNEI.